The text below deals with one T cell receptor (beta chain). Antigen specificity is unknown. The sample is drawn from a study of shared clonotypes between healthy human individuals. Broader study findings: All-four-donor shared clonotypes had higher generation probabilities than non-shared clonotypes did.

Only in-frame clones appear in the TCRdb table, and some are missing; sequencing was by immunoSEQ multiplex PCR. The sample has hundreds of thousands of clones, almost 97% seen once. The sequenced sample was naive CD4+ T cells sorted from blood. The subset is: CD45RA+ positively selected. The source is a woman between 25 and 40 years old in good health.

The CDR3 sequence: CASSTNRVGTEAFF. DNA for the CDR3: TGTGCCAGTAGTACAAACAGGGTAGGCACTGAAGCTTTCTTT. This chain uses TRBV19 with TRBJ1-1; tentative D call: TRBD1 (6 bases). The CDR3 runs to 14 residues. With 4 bases removed from V and 4 bases from J, the gap between germline ends came to 13 bases. The germline CDR1 and CDR2 sequences are LNHDA and SQIVND (reference sequence).